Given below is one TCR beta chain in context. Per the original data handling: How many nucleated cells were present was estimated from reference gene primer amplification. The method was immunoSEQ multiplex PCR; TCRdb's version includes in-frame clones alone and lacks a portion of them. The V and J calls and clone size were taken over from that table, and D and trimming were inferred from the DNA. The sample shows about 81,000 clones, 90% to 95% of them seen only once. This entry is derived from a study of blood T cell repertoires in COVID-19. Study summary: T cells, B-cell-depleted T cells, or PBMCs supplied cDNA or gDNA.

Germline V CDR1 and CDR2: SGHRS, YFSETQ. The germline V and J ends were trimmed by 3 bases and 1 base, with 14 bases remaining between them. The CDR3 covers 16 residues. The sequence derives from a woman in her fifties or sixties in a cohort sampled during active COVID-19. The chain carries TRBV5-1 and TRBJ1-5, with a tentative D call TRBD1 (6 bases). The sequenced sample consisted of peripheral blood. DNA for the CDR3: TGCGCCAGCAGCTCCGGGACGGGGGGCAGCAATCAGCCCCAGCATTTT. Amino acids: CASSSGTGGSNQPQHF.